The TCR beta chain under discussion was sequenced for a study of blood T cell repertoires in COVID-19. Study-level information: PBMCs, B-cell-depleted T cells, or T cells were the source of the cDNA or gDNA that made up the material.

Repertoires were generated with immunoSEQ multiplex PCR, while TCRdb's copy carries only in-frame clones and drops some. The sample consists of 100,000 to 120,000 clones, around 90% of them appearing once. This clone is medium-sized (0.01 to 0.1%). The V segment lost 4 bases and the J segment 2 bases; nucleotides outside the gene matches: 7. This CDR3 comprises 16 residues. Germline CDR1 reads SGHRS; CDR2 reads YFSETQ. The V gene is TRBV5-1, the J gene TRBJ2-3; 10 positions match TRBD2. The sequencing sample was made of peripheral blood. This TCR came from a human donor in a cohort sampled during active COVID-19. CDR3 coding DNA: TGCGCCAGCAGCATTGGACTAGCGGAGTACACAGATACGCAGTATTTT. Protein: CASSIGLAEYTDTQYF.